This TCR beta chain was identified in a study of OX40 agonist ivuxolimab in advanced cancers. This CDR3 has 15 amino acids. Deletions cut 2 bases from V and 3 bases from J, with 14 bases between. Per germline, CDR1 SGDLS and CDR2 YYNGEE. Sequencing used immunoSEQ multiplex PCR; TCRdb keeps in-frame clones, though not all of them. Counted here are about 53,000 clones, about 88% occurring once; the ten biggest clones make up around 1.5%. The receptor comes from an adult with an advanced solid tumor such as melanoma, head and neck, liver or kidney cancer. The V gene is TRBV9, the J gene TRBJ1-1; tentatively, D is TRBD1 (5 bases). Sequenced material: CD4+ or CD8+ T cells sorted from blood, taken in a trial of the OX40 agonist ivuxolimab. CDR3 amino acids: CASSVLTEIDTEAFF. As DNA, the CDR3 is TGTGCCAGCAGCGTTTTGACAGAAATAGACACTGAAGCTTTCTTT.